The sample holds a few counts of the clone carrying this T cell receptor (beta chain). Its antigen is still unknown. The data are from a study of T cells in Graves' hyperthyroidism and ophthalmopathy. Whole-study results and caveats: Classification by a 13 V-J model distinguished ophthalmopathy from stable hyperthyroidism. Most thyroid clonotypes that were expanded above 0.001 also turned up in blood.

RNA transcripts yielded amplified TCR beta CDR3 regions. The TCR CDR3 first-round RT-PCR relied on the HTBI primer set. Using its own MiXCR run on the multiplex PCR reads, TCRdb lists one record per CDR3 protein. The sample holds hundreds of thousands of distinct CDR3 sequences, roughly 13% seen once. Patients aged 18 to 65 with hyperthyroidism were newly diagnosed, with duration under 2 months. The sample was blood. This TCR was sampled from a woman in her late teens or twenties with Graves' hyperthyroidism.

CDR3 sequence: CASSFAGGQWGNVYEQYF. The CDR3 DNA sequence: TGTGCCAGCAGTTTCGCGGGGGGCCAATGGGGGAACGTCTACGAGCAGTACTTC. The rearrangement joins TRBV6-5 to TRBJ2-7, with 8 bases lining up with TRBD2. V lost 4 bases to trimming and J lost 3 bases; unmatched junction nucleotides: 17. Per germline, CDR1 MNHEY and CDR2 SVGAGI. This CDR3 has 18 amino acids.